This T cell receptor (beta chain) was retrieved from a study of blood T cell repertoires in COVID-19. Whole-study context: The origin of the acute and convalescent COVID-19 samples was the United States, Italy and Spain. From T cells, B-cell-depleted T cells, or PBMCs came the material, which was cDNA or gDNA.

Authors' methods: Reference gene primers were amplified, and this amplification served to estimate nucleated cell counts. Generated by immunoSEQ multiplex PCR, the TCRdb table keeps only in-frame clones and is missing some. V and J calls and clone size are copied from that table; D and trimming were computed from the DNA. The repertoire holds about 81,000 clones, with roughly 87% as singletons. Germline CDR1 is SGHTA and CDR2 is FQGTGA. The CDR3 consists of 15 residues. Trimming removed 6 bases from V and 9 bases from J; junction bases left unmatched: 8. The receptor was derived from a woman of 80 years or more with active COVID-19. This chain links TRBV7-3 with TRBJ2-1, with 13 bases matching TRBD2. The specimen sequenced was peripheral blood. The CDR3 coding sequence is TGTGCCAGCAGTCGAGGGACTAGCGGGATGGGTGAGCAGTTCTTC. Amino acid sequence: CASSRGTSGMGEQFF.